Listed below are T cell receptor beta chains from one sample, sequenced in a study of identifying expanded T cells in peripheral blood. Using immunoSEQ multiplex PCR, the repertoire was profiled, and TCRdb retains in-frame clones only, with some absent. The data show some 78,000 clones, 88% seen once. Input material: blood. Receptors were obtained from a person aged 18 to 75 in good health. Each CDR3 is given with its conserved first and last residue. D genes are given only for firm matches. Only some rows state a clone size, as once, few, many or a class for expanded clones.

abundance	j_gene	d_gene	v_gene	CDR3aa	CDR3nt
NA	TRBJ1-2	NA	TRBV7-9	CASSFQGKIGGYTF	TGTGCCAGCAGCTTCCAGGGAAAGATAGGTGGCTACACCTTC
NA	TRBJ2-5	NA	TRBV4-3	CASSQGGRGGVETQYF	TGCGCCAGCAGCCAAGGAGGCAGGGGAGGTGTAGAGACCCAGTACTTC
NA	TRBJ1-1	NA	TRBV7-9	CASSLYPGDTEAFF	TGTGCCAGCAGCTTATATCCGGGCGACACTGAAGCTTTCTTT
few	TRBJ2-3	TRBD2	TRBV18	CASSPAGGGADTQYF	TGTGCCAGCTCACCGGCGGGGGGCGGCGCAGATACGCAGTATTTT
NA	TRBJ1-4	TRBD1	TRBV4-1	CASSPDGRQGPSNEKLFF	TGCGCCAGCAGCCCGGATGGCCGACAGGGCCCGTCTAATGAAAAACTGTTTTTT
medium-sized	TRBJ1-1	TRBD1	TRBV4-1	CASSQVQGERNTEAFF	TGCGCCAGCAGCCAAGTACAGGGGGAGAGGAACACTGAAGCTTTCTTT
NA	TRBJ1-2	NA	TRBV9	CASSVDPNPNYGYTF	TGTGCCAGCAGCGTAGATCCCAATCCTAACTATGGCTACACCTTC
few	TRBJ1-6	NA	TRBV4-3	CASSQARFYNSPLHF	TGCGCCAGCAGCCAAGCTCGGTTCTATAATTCACCCCTCCACTTT
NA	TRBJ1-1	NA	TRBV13	CASSLGGSGITEAFF	TGTGCCAGCAGCTTAGGGGGAAGTGGGATCACTGAAGCTTTCTTT
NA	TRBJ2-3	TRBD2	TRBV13	CASSMRLAGPPGTDTQYF	TGTGCCAGCAGCATGAGACTAGCTGGACCACCTGGCACAGATACGCAGTATTTT
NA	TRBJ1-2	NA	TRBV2	CASSETEPSGYTF	TGTGCCAGCAGTGAGACAGAACCTTCGGGCTACACCTTC
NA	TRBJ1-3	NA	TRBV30	CAWSVHSQPIYF	TGTGCCTGGAGTGTACACAGCCAGCCCATATATTTT
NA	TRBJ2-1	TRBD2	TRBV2	CASSDQRGPWIPFF	TGTGCCAGCAGTGATCAGCGGGGGCCCTGGATTCCGTTCTTC
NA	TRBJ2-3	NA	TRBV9	CASSPGVGRQDTQYF	TGTGCCAGCAGCCCCGGGGTGGGACGACAAGATACGCAGTATTTT
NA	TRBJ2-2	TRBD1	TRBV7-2	CASSYRGPNTGELFF	TGTGCCAGCAGTTACAGGGGGCCCAACACCGGGGAGCTGTTTTTT